These 8 T cell receptor beta chains were all obtained from the same sample, sequenced in a study of shared clonotypes between healthy human individuals. Assay: immunoSEQ multiplex PCR; the TCRdb copy retains only in-frame clones and omits some. Of 1,400,000 or so clones in the sample, approximately 98.5% were seen once. Sequencing was performed on naive CD4+ T cells sorted from blood. This sample's subset: CD45RA+ positively selected. The receptors here all came from a man aged 25 to 40 in good health.

The J gene is TRBJ2-5, the V gene TRBV5-4; D might be TRBD2 (6 bases). CDR1 is SGHNT, CDR2 YYREEE, per germline (reference sequence). Trimming left V 4 bases short and J 0 bases short, with 10 bases between. The CDR3 contains 14 residues. CDR3 DNA sequence: TGTGCCAGCAGCCACCGGGACTACCAAGAGACCCAGTACTTC. It yields the protein CASSHRDYQETQYF.

This rearrangement joins TRBV5-1 to TRBJ2-7, with D maybe TRBD2 (5 bases). CDR1 is SGHRS and CDR2 is YFSETQ in the germline V gene. Trimming cost V 1 base and J 2 bases, with 22 bases left between them. The CDR3 consists of 18 residues. The CDR3 DNA is TGCGCCAGCAGCTTGTCACTCGTTAGCCGGGATCTGACCTACGAGCAGTACTTC. Its protein is CASSLSLVSRDLTYEQYF. Variable domain in full (rest from reference TRBV5-1 and TRBJ2-7): KAGVTQTPRYLIKTRGQQVTLSCSPISGHRSVSWYQQTPGQGLQFLFEYFSETQRNKGNFPGRFSGRQFSNSRSEMNVSTLELGDSALYLCASSLSLVSRDLTYEQYFGPGTRLTVT.

The rearrangement links TRBV18 to TRBJ1-1, with 7 bases fitting TRBD1. Germline trimming cut 3 bases from V and 0 bases from J; bases unmatched to any gene: 7. The germline CDR1 and CDR2 sequences are KGHSH and LQKENI. CDR3 size: 16 residues. The CDR3: CASSPGQGVVNTEAFF. CDR3 DNA sequence: TGTGCCAGCTCACCGGGGCAGGGGGTGGTGAACACTGAAGCTTTCTTT. The entire variable domain, with the rest obtained from reference TRBV18 and TRBJ1-1, is as follows: NAGVMQNPRHLVRRRGQEARLRCSPMKGHSHVYWYRQLPEEGLKFMVYLQKENIIDESGMPKERFSAEFPKEGPSILRIQQVVRGDSAAYFCASSPGQGVVNTEAFFGQGTRLTVV.

V is TRBV11-2 and J is TRBJ2-7, with 8 bases identical to TRBD1. This CDR3 comprises 16 residues. J was trimmed by 0 bases and V by 1 base; bases with no gene match: 5. Germline V CDR1 and CDR2: SGHAT, FQNNGV. As DNA, the CDR3 is TGTGCCAGCAGCTTAGCCGGGACAGGCCACTCCTACGAGCAGTACTTC. It translates to CASSLAGTGHSYEQYF.

The CDR3 DNA follows: TGTGCCAGCAGGGGGTCCGGGGAGCTGTTTTTT. It is translated as CASRGSGELFF. The chain combines TRBV6-6 with TRBJ2-2; D unresolved. Trimming removed 6 bases from V and 6 bases from J, with 5 bases in between. Germline V gives CDR1 MNHNY, CDR2 SVGAGI (reference sequence). The CDR3 is 11 amino acids.

The CDR3 reads CASNPTTTRLMGQPQHF. The DNA of the CDR3 is TGTGCCAGTAACCCGACCACTACCCGGCTAATGGGGCAGCCCCAGCATTTT. This chain joins TRBV19 and TRBJ1-5; no firm D call. The ends were cut back, 7 bases at V and 7 bases at J, with 26 bases in the middle. CDR3 size: 17 residues. The germline CDR1 and CDR2 sequences are LNHDA and SQIVND (reference sequence). The full variable domain, completed using reference TRBV19 and TRBJ1-5, is DGGITQSPKYLFRKEGQNVTLSCEQNLNHDAMYWYRQDPGQGLRLIYYSQIVNDFQKGDIAEGYSVSREKKESFPLTVTSAQKNPTAFYLCASNPTTTRLMGQPQHFGDGTRLSIL.

The J gene is TRBJ1-2, the V gene TRBV11-2, with TRBD1 identical over 8 bases. Trimming at V came to 5 bases and at J to 8 bases, leaving 10 bases not matched to a gene. The CDR3 is made up of 14 amino acids. The germline gives CDR1 SGHAT, CDR2 FQNNGV. The CDR3 DNA follows: TGTGCCAGCAGCGGGTACAGGGGGGTCGAGGGCTACACCTTC. Its protein product is CASSGYRGVEGYTF. The whole variable domain, filled in from reference TRBV11-2 and TRBJ1-2, reads EAGVAQSPRYKIIEKRQSVAFWCNPISGHATLYWYQQILGQGPKLLIQFQNNGVVDDSQLPKDRFSAERLKGVDSTLKIQPAKLEDSAVYLCASSGYRGVEGYTFGSGTRLTVV.

V gene TRBV27 combines with J gene TRBJ2-7, with D perhaps matching TRBD1 (7 bases). CDR1 is MNHEY and CDR2 is SMNVEV in the germline V gene (reference sequence). Trimming removed 7 bases from V and 1 base from J, with 17 bases in between. There are 15 residues in the CDR3. CDR3 region: CASKYRRDRSYEQYF. The CDR3 bases are TGTGCCAGCAAATACAGGAGGGACAGATCCTACGAGCAGTACTTC.